These 17 T cell receptor beta chains originate from one sample sequenced in a study of T cells in Graves' hyperthyroidism and ophthalmopathy. What was amplified from RNA transcripts were TCR beta CDR3 regions. The HTBI primer set drove a first-round RT-PCR of the TCR CDR3. TCRdb used MiXCR to reprocess the multiplex PCR reads, holding one entry per CDR3 protein. The table lists 600,000 to 650,000 distinct CDR3 sequences, around 20% of them singletons. Source material: blood. The receptors derive from a man younger than 45 with Graves' ophthalmopathy.

CDR3 protein: CASSQEDPLWWGYTF. The CDR3 coding sequence is TGTGCCAGCAGCCAAGAGGACCCCCTTTGGTGGGGCTACACCTTC. The chain carries TRBV14 and TRBJ1-2; D is ambiguous. CDR1 and CDR2 (germline): SGHDN, FVKESK. This CDR3 is 15 amino acids long. Trimming removed 0 bases from V and 8 bases from J, with 16 bases in between. Full variable domain (outside the CDR3, taken from reference TRBV14 and TRBJ1-2): EAGVTQFPSHSVIEKGQTVTLRCDPISGHDNLYWYRRVMGKEIKFLLHFVKESKQDESGMPNNRFLAERTGGTYSTLKVQPAELEDSGVYFCASSQEDPLWWGYTFGSGTRLTVV.

J is TRBJ2-7 and V is TRBV5-1; possibly TRBD1 for D (5 bases). Germline loops: CDR1 SGHRS, CDR2 YFSETQ. The CDR3 has 16 amino acids. Trimming removed 3 bases from V and 0 bases from J, with 16 bases in between. CDR3 amino acids: CASSSSGLWPSYEQYF. Here the CDR3 DNA reads TGCGCCAGCAGCTCTTCAGGGCTCTGGCCCTCCTACGAGCAGTACTTC.

This clonotype was seen a handful of times. This chain uses TRBV30 with TRBJ2-1, with unresolved D. Germline V gene sequence: CDR1 GTSNPN, CDR2 SVGIG (reference sequence). The V end was cut by 4 bases, the J end by 1 base, with 8 bases between. The CDR3 has 13 amino acids. This CDR3 is CAWNQQSYNEQFF. The CDR3 DNA sequence: TGTGCCTGGAACCAGCAATCCTACAATGAGCAGTTCTTC.

This clonotype was recorded a few times. The chain's CDR3 is CASSRIASTDTQYF. Here the CDR3 DNA reads TGCGCCAGCAGTCGGATAGCCTCCACAGATACGCAGTATTTT. The gene calls are TRBV10-2 and TRBJ2-3; D gene uncertain. Germline V CDR1 and CDR2: WSHSY, SAAADI. Trimming pared 5 bases from V and 2 bases from J, leaving 11 bases between. CDR3 length: 14 amino acids.

J is TRBJ2-3 and V is TRBV11-1; D possibly corresponds to TRBD2 (5 bases). Germline V gene lookup returns CDR1 SGHAT and CDR2 FQDESV (reference sequence). V was clipped by 4 bases and J by 4 bases, with 12 bases between them. The CDR3 spans 14 residues. The DNA for the CDR3 is TGTGCCAGCAGCTCCGGTACTAGTTCAGATACGCAGTATTTT. Protein product: CASSSGTSSDTQYF.

The chain combines TRBV7-9 with TRBJ2-3; TRBD2 is a possible D gene (6 bases). The CDR3 has 17 amino acids. Germline V CDR1 and CDR2: SEHNR, FQNEAQ (reference sequence). V shed 1 base and J shed 0 bases, with 14 bases lying between them. CDR3 protein: CASSLDRWEASTDTQYF. In DNA, the CDR3 is TGTGCCAGCAGCTTAGATCGGTGGGAGGCGAGCACAGATACGCAGTATTTT.

This clonotype was detected ten times or more. This chain connects TRBV30 to TRBJ1-5; D not certain. CDR1 is GTSNPN, CDR2 SVGIG, per germline (reference sequence). This CDR3 contains 14 residues. V lost 3 bases and J 3 bases, leaving 12 bases between the germline ends. The CDR3: CAWSATGYNQPQHF. CDR3 nucleotides: TGTGCCTGGAGCGCTACGGGGTACAATCAGCCCCAGCATTTT.

This clonotype occurred a few times. This rearrangement joins TRBV20-1 to TRBJ2-1; D not resolved. Germline-derived CDR1 and CDR2 are DFQATT and SNEGSKA (reference sequence). The CDR3 is made up of 11 amino acids. V shed 2 bases and J shed 10 bases, with 9 bases lying between them. CDR3 DNA: TGCAGTGCTAGACTAGGCGAAGAGCAGTTCTTC. The encoded protein is CSARLGEEQFF.

This clonotype was counted only a few times. The DNA of the CDR3 is TGCAGCGTTGCAGATATGAACACTGAAGCTTTCTTT. Its protein is CSVADMNTEAFF. The genes are TRBV29-1 and TRBJ1-1; D ambiguous. V lost 4 bases and J lost 0, with 6 bases in between. This CDR3 spans 12 amino acids. The germline V gene has CDR1 SQVTM and CDR2 ANQGSEA.

A few counts support this clonotype. This chain links TRBV13 with TRBJ2-7; 11 positions agree with TRBD2. V shed 5 bases, J shed 6 bases, and the junction held 9 bases outside the gene matches. The CDR3 has 15 amino acids. Germline CDR1 reads PRHDT; CDR2 reads FYEKMQ (reference sequence). The CDR3 reads CASSPGLAVASEQYF. The CDR3 DNA reads as TGTGCCAGCAGCCCGGGACTAGCGGTTGCGTCCGAGCAGTACTTC. Variable domain in full (rest from reference TRBV13 and TRBJ2-7): AAGVIQSPRHLIKEKRETATLKCYPIPRHDTVYWYQQGPGQDPQFLISFYEKMQSDKGSIPDRFSAQQFSDYHSELNMSSLELGDSALYFCASSPGLAVASEQYFGPGTRLTVT.

This clonotype was observed at least ten times. The CDR3 DNA is TGTGCCAGCAGCGCCCGACTAGCGGTAGTCACAGATACGCAGTATTTT. Translation: CASSARLAVVTDTQYF. J is TRBJ2-3 and V is TRBV7-2, with 9 bases lining up with TRBD2. Losses at the gene ends were 5 bases for V and 2 bases for J; bases not matched to a gene: 8. This CDR3 spans 16 amino acids. The germline gives CDR1 SGHTA, CDR2 FQGNSA.

This clonotype has a count of ten or more. This rearrangement joins TRBV5-6 to TRBJ1-5; TRBD1 agrees at 7 bases. Germline CDR1 and CDR2: SGHDT and YYEEEE. The CDR3 extends over 15 amino acids. Germline trimming cut 2 bases from V and 6 bases from J; bases unmatched to any gene: 8. DNA for the CDR3: TGTGCCAGCAGCTTTGGCAGGGGGGTTACTCAGCCCCAGCATTTT. It codes for CASSFGRGVTQPQHF.

In its sample, this clonotype was seen a few times. The chain is built from TRBV27 and TRBJ2-1; 9 nucleotides align to TRBD1. This CDR3 comprises 16 residues. Germline V gives CDR1 MNHEY, CDR2 SMNVEV (reference sequence). With 2 bases clipped from V and 7 bases from J, the junction kept 9 bases outside the gene matches. Here the CDR3 reads CASSLGGTGTGNEQFF. The CDR3 bases are TGTGCCAGCAGTTTAGGGGGGACAGGGACCGGGAATGAGCAGTTCTTC.

Concerning this clonotype itself: At one end, the junction sequence differs from germline, possibly due to a read error. The rearrangement links TRBV5-6 to TRBJ2-5; 10 positions agree with TRBD1. The germline gives CDR1 SGHDT, CDR2 YYEEEE. The CDR3 covers 16 residues. The CDR3 spells CASSLSPGQGLETRYF. The CDR3 DNA is TGTGCCAGCAGCTTATCCCCGGGACAGGGGTTAGAGACCCGGTACTTC.

The gene calls are TRBV20-1 and TRBJ1-6, with D hard to call. Germline values: CDR1 DFQATT, CDR2 SNEGSKA (reference sequence). The V end lost 1 base, the J end lost 3 bases, and 7 bases lay between the germline ends. The CDR3 consists of 14 residues. The CDR3 sequence is CSARGPSYNSPLHF. CDR3 sequence (DNA): TGCAGTGCTAGAGGGCCCAGCTATAATTCACCCCTCCACTTT.

In this sample, this clonotype turned up many times. The CDR3, as DNA: TGTGCCAGCCATCGGGGCAGCTTTCAAACTGAAGCTTTCTTT. This sequence encodes CASHRGSFQTEAFF. The genes are TRBV2 and TRBJ1-1, with D possibly being TRBD1 (5 bases). Germline lookup yields CDR1 SNHLY and CDR2 FYNNEI. The length of the CDR3 is 14 residues. The V end lost 8 bases, the J end lost 5 bases, and 18 bases lay between the germline ends.

This chain joins TRBV29-1 and TRBJ2-7; D remains ambiguous. Looked up from germline, CDR1 is SQVTM and CDR2 is ANQGSEA. The CDR3 sequence is 11 residues long. V lost 2 bases, J lost 9 bases, and 11 bases lay in between. The CDR3 loop is CSVEYVGAQYF. The CDR3 DNA sequence: TGCAGCGTTGAATACGTGGGTGCGCAGTACTTC.